The 14 T cell receptor beta chains below were found in one sample sequenced in a study of stem cell transplantation in POMP-related autoinflammatory disease. Clones were sequenced by immunoSEQ multiplex PCR, and TCRdb holds only the in-frame ones, with some missing. The profile covers 30,000 or so clones, with roughly 88% appearing a single time and roughly 0.7% taken by the ten largest. Sample: CD4+ T cells from PBMCs, taken before stem cell transplantation. The source is a human donor with POMP-related autoinflammation and immune dysregulation (PRAID).

The rearrangement joins TRBV7-2 to TRBJ2-7; 8 bases are shared with TRBD2. Germline trimming cut 3 bases from V and 3 bases from J; bases unmatched to any gene: 7. The CDR3 consists of 15 residues. Germline CDR1 and CDR2: SGHTA and FQGNSA. Here the CDR3 reads CASSFTSGGGYEQYF. CDR3 DNA: TGTGCCAGCAGCTTTACTAGCGGTGGGGGCTACGAGCAGTACTTC.

V and J are TRBV5-4 and TRBJ2-2; no definite D call. The germline CDR1 and CDR2 sequences are SGHNT and YYREEE (reference sequence). Trimming took 7 bases from V and 2 from J, leaving 6 bases between them. This CDR3 spans 12 amino acids. CDR3 residues: CASGKNTGELFF. The CDR3, as DNA: TGTGCCAGCGGGAAAAACACCGGGGAGCTGTTTTTT.

The V gene is TRBV7-2, the J gene TRBJ2-1, with 9 bases that match TRBD2. The CDR3 contains 14 residues. The ends lost 6 bases at V and 6 bases at J; junction bases unmatched: 6. Germline CDR1 SGHTA, CDR2 FQGNSA. CDR3 amino acids: CASRPGLAFNEQFF. CDR3 coding DNA: TGTGCCAGCAGACCGGGACTAGCTTTCAATGAGCAGTTCTTC. Using reference TRBV7-2 and TRBJ2-1 for the parts outside the CDR3, the full variable domain is GAGVSQSPSNKVTEKGKDVELRCDPISGHTALYWYRQSLGQGLEFLIYFQGNSAPDKSGLPSDRFSAERTGGSVSTLTIQRTQQEDSAVYLCASRPGLAFNEQFFGPGTRLTVL.

The genes are TRBV7-3 and TRBJ2-1, with a weak D call TRBD2 (5 bases). V lost 5 bases and J lost 5, with 10 bases in between. The CDR3 length is 13 residues. Looked up from germline, CDR1 is SGHTA and CDR2 is FQGTGA. CDR3 DNA: TGTGCCAGCAGCCTAGCTTGGGACAATGAGCAGTTCTTC. It translates to CASSLAWDNEQFF.

The chain uses TRBV13 and TRBJ2-6; D gene uncertain. Trimming left V 5 bases short and J 2 bases short, with 4 bases between. This CDR3 has 13 amino acids. CDR1 and CDR2 from the germline V gene are PRHDT and FYEKMQ (reference sequence). The CDR3 nucleotides are TGTGCCAGCAGCCAGACTGGGGCCAACGTCCTGACTTTC. The encoded protein is CASSQTGANVLTF. Combining the CDR3 with reference TRBV13 and TRBJ2-6 gives the whole variable domain AAGVIQSPRHLIKEKRETATLKCYPIPRHDTVYWYQQGPGQDPQFLISFYEKMQSDKGSIPDRFSAQQFSDYHSELNMSSLELGDSALYFCASSQTGANVLTFGAGSRLTVL.

V and J are TRBV6-1 and TRBJ1-2; perhaps TRBD1 as D (6 bases). V was trimmed by 4 bases and J by 4 bases, leaving 10 bases between them. CDR1 and CDR2 from the germline V gene are MNHNS and SASEGT. This CDR3 is built from 13 residues. The CDR3: CASSVQGTYGYTF. CDR3 DNA sequence: TGTGCCAGCAGTGTACAGGGAACCTATGGCTACACCTTC.

Written as DNA, the CDR3 is TGTGCCAGCAGGAATCAGGGTCGGGCAGGGCAGTACTTC. This encodes CASRNQGRAGQYF. The chain carries TRBV28 and TRBJ2-7; tentatively, D is TRBD1 (5 bases). The CDR3 length is 13 residues. V lost 6 bases and J lost 9, with 18 bases in between. The germline V gene has CDR1 MDHEN and CDR2 SYDVKM.

V and J are TRBV5-1 and TRBJ2-2; TRBD1 might be the D (6 bases). V was clipped by 4 bases and J by 0 bases, with 10 bases between them. The CDR3 loop spans 15 amino acids. Germline V gene data show CDR1 as SGHRS and CDR2 as YFSETQ. CDR3 sequence (DNA): TGCGCCAGCAGCCCGACAGGATCGAACACCGGGGAGCTGTTTTTT. It is translated as CASSPTGSNTGELFF.

The V gene is TRBV18, the J gene TRBJ2-3; unclear D gene. V was clipped by 1 base and J by 2 bases, with 4 bases between them. CDR1 and CDR2 (germline): KGHSH, LQKENI. The CDR3 totals 13 residues. CDR3 amino acids: CASSPRVTDTQYF. The CDR3 DNA reads TGTGCCAGCTCACCACGGGTCACAGATACGCAGTATTTT. The full variable domain, with the rest looked up from reference TRBV18 and TRBJ2-3, is NAGVMQNPRHLVRRRGQEARLRCSPMKGHSHVYWYRQLPEEGLKFMVYLQKENIIDESGMPKERFSAEFPKEGPSILRIQQVVRGDSAAYFCASSPRVTDTQYFGPGTRLTVL.

The chain has TRBV18 and TRBJ1-3; 7 nucleotides match TRBD1. The CDR3 runs 14 residues. The V gene's germline CDR1 is KGHSH and CDR2 LQKENI. After removal of 2 bases from V and 2 bases from J, the junction contained 0 bases not matched to a gene. The CDR3 region is CASSPGQAGNTIYF. The DNA of the CDR3 is TGTGCCAGCTCACCAGGACAGGCTGGAAACACCATATATTTT.

The CDR3: CASSFRLADTQYF. CDR3 nucleotides: TGTGCCAGCAGCTTTCGCCTAGCGGATACGCAGTATTTT. J is TRBJ2-3 and V is TRBV7-9, with a tentative D call TRBD2 (6 bases). Germline values: CDR1 SEHNR, CDR2 FQNEAQ (reference sequence). CDR3 length: 13 amino acids. The V and J ends lost 3 bases and 6 bases respectively, with 10 bases between them.

V is TRBV7-3 and J is TRBJ2-1; 10 bases match TRBD2. V was pared by 5 bases and J by 4 bases, with 5 bases of the junction left unmatched. Germline V lookup: CDR1 SGHTA, CDR2 FQGTGA. The CDR3 consists of 15 residues. Here the CDR3 reads CASSVSSGGYNEQFF. CDR3 in DNA: TGTGCCAGCAGCGTTTCTAGCGGGGGTTACAATGAGCAGTTCTTC. The whole variable domain, filled in from reference TRBV7-3 and TRBJ2-1, reads GAGVSQTPSNKVTEKGKYVELRCDPISGHTALYWYRQSLGQGPEFLIYFQGTGAADDSGLPNDRFFAVRPEGSVSTLKIQRTERGDSAVYLCASSVSSGGYNEQFFGPGTRLTVL.

A remark on this clone: The sample carries other DNA sequences with the same CDR3. The chain uses TRBV7-9 and TRBJ2-7, with D uncertain. The CDR3 covers 14 residues. V gave up 1 base and J gave up 0 bases, with 7 bases separating them. CDR1 and CDR2 (germline): SEHNR, FQNEAQ (reference sequence). For the CDR3, the DNA is TGTGCCAGCAGCTTAGGTGGGCTCTCCTACGAGCAGTACTTC. Translated: CASSLGGLSYEQYF.

As DNA, the CDR3 is TGTGCCAGCAGCTTGGAAGGGGGCGCGAGGGAGACCCAGTACTTC. Translating it yields CASSLEGGARETQYF. The genes are TRBV5-4 and TRBJ2-5; 7 nucleotides agree with TRBD1. The CDR3 contains 15 residues. With V trimmed by 0 bases and J by 5 bases, 7 bases remained unmatched. Germline V lookup: CDR1 SGHNT, CDR2 YYREEE (reference sequence). Variable domain in full (rest from reference TRBV5-4 and TRBJ2-5): ETGVTQSPTHLIKTRGQQVTLRCSSQSGHNTVSWYQQALGQGPQFIFQYYREEENGRGNFPPRFSGLQFPNYSSELNVNALELDDSALYLCASSLEGGARETQYFGPGTRLLVL.